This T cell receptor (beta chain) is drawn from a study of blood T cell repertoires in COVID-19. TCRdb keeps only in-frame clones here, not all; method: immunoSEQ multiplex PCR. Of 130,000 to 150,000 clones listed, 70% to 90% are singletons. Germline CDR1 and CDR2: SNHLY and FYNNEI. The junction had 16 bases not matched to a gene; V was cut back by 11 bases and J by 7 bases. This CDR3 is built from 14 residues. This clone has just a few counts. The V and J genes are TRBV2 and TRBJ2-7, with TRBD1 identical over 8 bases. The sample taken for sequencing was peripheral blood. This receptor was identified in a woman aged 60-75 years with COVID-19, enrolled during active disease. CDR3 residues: CADGQTGEFREQYF. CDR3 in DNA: TGTGCCGACGGGCAGACAGGGGAATTCCGGGAGCAGTACTTC.